The entry below gives a single T cell receptor (beta chain) sequence along with its context. Its specificity is unknown. The junction departs from the called germline gene at one end, perhaps through a read error. This entry is derived from a study of T cell responses to AZD1222 COVID-19 vaccine. Findings of the study overall: Clonal diversity was possibly underestimated; the donors were predominantly white British and more often female.

Repertoires were generated with immunoSEQ multiplex PCR, while TCRdb's copy carries only in-frame clones and drops some. Of about 110,000 clones in the sample, approximately 89% were seen once. The length of the CDR3 is 13 residues. Per germline, CDR1 SSHAT and CDR2 FNYEAQ (reference sequence). The input for sequencing was peripheral blood, taken on day 0 of MenACWY control vaccination. This sequence originates from an adult in good health. The rearrangement links TRBV7-7 to TRBJ1-1; D unclear. CDR3 amino acids: CASSRFSDTEAFF. The CDR3, as DNA: TGTGCTAGCAGCCGATTCTCTGACACTGAAGCTTTCTTT.